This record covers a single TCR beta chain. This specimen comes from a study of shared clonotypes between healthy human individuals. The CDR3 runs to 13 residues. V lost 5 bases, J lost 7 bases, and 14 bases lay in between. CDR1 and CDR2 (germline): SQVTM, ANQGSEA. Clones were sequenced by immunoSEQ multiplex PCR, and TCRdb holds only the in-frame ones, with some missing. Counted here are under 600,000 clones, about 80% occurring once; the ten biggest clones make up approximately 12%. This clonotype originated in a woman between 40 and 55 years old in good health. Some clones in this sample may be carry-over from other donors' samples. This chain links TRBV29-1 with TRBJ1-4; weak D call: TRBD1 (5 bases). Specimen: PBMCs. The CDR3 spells CSVPGRGPEKLFF. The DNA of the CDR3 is TGCAGCGTTCCGGGACGAGGACCTGAAAAACTGTTTTTT.